There are a few counts of the clone carrying this T cell receptor (beta chain). The antigen is unknown. Donors sampled were nominally healthy, though unrecorded immune exposures were likely. The data stem from a study of cytomegalovirus exposure and HLA in healthy donors. Overall study results and limits: The classifier reportedly diagnosed cytomegalovirus status with high specificity and sensitivity. In vitro assays verified that a few CMV-associated chains recognized CMV antigens specifically.

CDR1 MGHRA and CDR2 YSYEKL come from the germline V gene. The CDR3 spans 13 residues. V dropped 0 bases and J dropped 3 bases, with 5 bases sitting between them. The primer mix had 60 Vbeta and 13 Jbeta primers. Using immunoSEQ multiplex PCR, the repertoire was profiled, and TCRdb retains in-frame clones only, with some absent. The sample has fewer than 70,000 clones, just under 70% seen once. The specimen sequenced was PBMCs. The chain couples TRBV4-1 to TRBJ2-5, with D unresolved. This clonotype was sampled from a woman aged 25 to 39 in good health and CMV-seronegative. CDR3 sequence reads: CASSQDREETQYF. CDR3 DNA sequence: TGCGCCAGCAGCCAAGATCGGGAAGAGACCCAGTACTTC.